One sample yielded the 5 T cell receptor beta chains listed below, sequenced in a study of Tregs in tolerant kidney transplant recipients. Recipients received nonmyeloablative bone marrow transplants from related graft donors, with transient mixed chimerism. TCRdb's copy holds only in-frame clones and misses some; the assay was immunoSEQ multiplex PCR. The sample holds about 100,000 clones, under 95% seen once. The sample here was CD4+ T cells from blood (PBMCs), taken 12 months after the transplant. The receptors stem from a human patient who received a combined kidney and bone marrow transplant. These T cells may partly come from the graft donor.

This clone showed up just once. This chain uses TRBV18 with TRBJ1-3; no definite D call. Trimming took 3 bases from V and 0 from J, leaving 6 bases between them. This CDR3 is 14 amino acids long. Germline assignment: CDR1 KGHSH and CDR2 LQKENI. The CDR3 DNA is TGTGCCAGCTCACCGTCAAACTCTGGAAACACCATATATTTT. This codes for CASSPSNSGNTIYF. The whole variable domain, remainder taken from reference TRBV18 and TRBJ1-3, is NAGVMQNPRHLVRRRGQEARLRCSPMKGHSHVYWYRQLPEEGLKFMVYLQKENIIDESGMPKERFSAEFPKEGPSILRIQQVVRGDSAAYFCASSPSNSGNTIYFGEGSWLTVV.

Within the sample, this clone is large (0.1 to 1%). V and J are TRBV2 and TRBJ1-4; a weak D match, TRBD1 (6 bases). The V end lost 6 bases, the J end lost 6 bases, and 14 bases lay between the germline ends. Germline V gene data show CDR1 as SNHLY and CDR2 as FYNNEI. The CDR3 spans 14 residues. The CDR3 loop is CASRRQVLDEKLFF. The CDR3 DNA is TGTGCCAGCAGACGACAGGTTCTGGATGAAAAACTGTTTTTT.

This clone was seen only a few times. The chain has TRBV6-4 and TRBJ1-1, with D perhaps matching TRBD1 (5 bases). The CDR3 has 14 amino acids. V was trimmed by 5 bases and J by 1 base, leaving 11 bases between them. CDR1 MRHNA and CDR2 SNTAGT come from the germline V gene. CDR3 in DNA: TGTGCCAGCAGTCCATCTCAGGGGAACACTGAAGCTTTCTTT. Its protein product is CASSPSQGNTEAFF.

This chain joins TRBV5-1 and TRBJ2-2; 10 bases align to TRBD2. Losses at the gene ends were 0 bases for V and 1 base for J; bases not matched to a gene: 0. This CDR3 has 16 residues. Germline V gene data show CDR1 as SGHRS and CDR2 as YFSETQ. The CDR3 region has the DNA TGCGCCAGCAGCTTGGGGACTAGCGGGAACACCGGGGAGCTGTTTTTT. It is translated as CASSLGTSGNTGELFF.

The V and J genes are TRBV7-2 and TRBJ2-5; 7 positions agree with TRBD2. J gave up 1 base and V 8 bases, and 10 bases lay outside the gene matches. The length of the CDR3 is 15 residues. Germline V CDR1 and CDR2: SGHTA, FQGNSA. The CDR3 bases are TGTGCCAGCTCGAACGGTCTAGCGGCCCAAGAGACCCAGTACTTC. Translation: CASSNGLAAQETQYF.